This entry features one T cell receptor beta chain sequence. CDR1 and CDR2 from the germline V gene are SGHRS and YFSETQ. The V end was cut by 3 bases, the J end by 5 bases, with 9 bases between. This CDR3 comprises 13 residues. This sample was included in a study of T cell responses to AZD1222 COVID-19 vaccine. Some clones are missing from TCRdb's copy, which holds only in-frame ones; the method was immunoSEQ multiplex PCR. The profile shows some 110,000 clones, 93% of them singletons. Sequencing was performed on peripheral blood, taken on day 0 of AZD1222 vaccination. The clonotype was recovered from an adult in good health. The chain has TRBV5-1 and TRBJ1-5, with D unresolved. The CDR3 region is CASSWAGDQPQHF. For the CDR3, the DNA is TGCGCCAGCAGCTGGGCAGGAGATCAGCCCCAGCATTTT.